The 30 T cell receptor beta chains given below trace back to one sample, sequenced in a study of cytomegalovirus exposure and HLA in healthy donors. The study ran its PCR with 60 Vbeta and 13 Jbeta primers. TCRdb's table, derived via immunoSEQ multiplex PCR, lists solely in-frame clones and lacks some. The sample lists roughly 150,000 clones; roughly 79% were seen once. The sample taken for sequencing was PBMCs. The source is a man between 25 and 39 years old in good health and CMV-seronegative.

CDR3 coding DNA: TGCGCCAGCAGCCAAGAGGTCCAGGGGGCGGGGGAGCAGTACTTC. Protein product: CASSQEVQGAGEQYF. This chain connects TRBV4-1 to TRBJ2-7, with 8 bases identical to TRBD1. In germline, CDR1 is MGHRA, CDR2 YSYEKL. The CDR3 is 15 residues long. V lost 0 bases to trimming and J lost 7 bases; unmatched junction nucleotides: 8.

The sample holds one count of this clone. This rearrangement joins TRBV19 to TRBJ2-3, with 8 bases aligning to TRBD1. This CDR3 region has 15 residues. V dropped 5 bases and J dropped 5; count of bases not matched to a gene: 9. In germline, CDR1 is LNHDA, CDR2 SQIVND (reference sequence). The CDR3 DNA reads TGTGCCAGTAGTCCAATGACAGGGGTAGGAGATACGCAGTATTTT. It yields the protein CASSPMTGVGDTQYF. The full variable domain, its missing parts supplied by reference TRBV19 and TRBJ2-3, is DGGITQSPKYLFRKEGQNVTLSCEQNLNHDAMYWYRQDPGQGLRLIYYSQIVNDFQKGDIAEGYSVSREKKESFPLTVTSAQKNPTAFYLCASSPMTGVGDTQYFGPGTRLTVL.

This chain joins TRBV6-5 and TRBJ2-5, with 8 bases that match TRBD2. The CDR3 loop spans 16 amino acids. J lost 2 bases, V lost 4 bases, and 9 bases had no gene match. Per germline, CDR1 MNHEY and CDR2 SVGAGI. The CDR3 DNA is TGTGCCAGCAGTTCCCCAACTAGCGGCCGACAAGAGACCCAGTACTTC. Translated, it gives CASSSPTSGRQETQYF.

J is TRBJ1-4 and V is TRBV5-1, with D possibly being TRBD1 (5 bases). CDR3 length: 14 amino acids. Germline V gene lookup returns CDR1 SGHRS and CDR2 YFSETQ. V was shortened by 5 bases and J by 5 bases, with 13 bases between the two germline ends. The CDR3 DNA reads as TGCGCCAGCAGGCCGGGACTGATAAATGAAAAACTGTTTTTT. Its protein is CASRPGLINEKLFF. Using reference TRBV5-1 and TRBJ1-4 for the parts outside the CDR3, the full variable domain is KAGVTQTPRYLIKTRGQQVTLSCSPISGHRSVSWYQQTPGQGLQFLFEYFSETQRNKGNFPGRFSGRQFSNSRSEMNVSTLELGDSALYLCASRPGLINEKLFFGSGTQLSVL.

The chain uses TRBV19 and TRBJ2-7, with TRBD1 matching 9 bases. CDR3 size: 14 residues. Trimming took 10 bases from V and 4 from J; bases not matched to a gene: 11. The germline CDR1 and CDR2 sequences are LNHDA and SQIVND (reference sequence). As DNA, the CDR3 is TGTGCCACGGGAACAGGGGGCGCCGTATACGAGCAGTACTTC. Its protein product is CATGTGGAVYEQYF.

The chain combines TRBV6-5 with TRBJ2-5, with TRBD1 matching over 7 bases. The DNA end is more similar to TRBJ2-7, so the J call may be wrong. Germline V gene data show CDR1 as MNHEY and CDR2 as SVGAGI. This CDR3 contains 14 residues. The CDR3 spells CASSRQGSSYEQYF. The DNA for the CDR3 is TGTGCCAGCAGTCGACAGGGTTCCTCCTACGAGCAGTACTTC.

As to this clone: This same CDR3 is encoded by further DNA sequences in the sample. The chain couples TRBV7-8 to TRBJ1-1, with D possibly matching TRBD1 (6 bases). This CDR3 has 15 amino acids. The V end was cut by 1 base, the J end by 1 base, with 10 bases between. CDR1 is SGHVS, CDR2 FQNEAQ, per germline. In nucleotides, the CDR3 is TGTGCCAGCAGCTTAGTGGACAGAGGGAACACTGAAGCTTTCTTT. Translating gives CASSLVDRGNTEAFF.

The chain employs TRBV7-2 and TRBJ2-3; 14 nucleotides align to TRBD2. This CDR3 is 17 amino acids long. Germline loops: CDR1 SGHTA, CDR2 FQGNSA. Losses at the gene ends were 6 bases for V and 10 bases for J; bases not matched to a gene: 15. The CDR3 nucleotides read TGTGCCAGCAGTCCTGGGACTAGCGGGAGCCATGGGCGGGCGCAGTATTTT. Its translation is CASSPGTSGSHGRAQYF.

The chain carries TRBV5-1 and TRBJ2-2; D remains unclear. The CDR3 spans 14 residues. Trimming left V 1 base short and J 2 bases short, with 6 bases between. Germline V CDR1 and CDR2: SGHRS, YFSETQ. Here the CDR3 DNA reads TGCGCCAGCAGCTTGAACAGCAACACCGGGGAGCTGTTTTTT. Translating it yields CASSLNSNTGELFF.

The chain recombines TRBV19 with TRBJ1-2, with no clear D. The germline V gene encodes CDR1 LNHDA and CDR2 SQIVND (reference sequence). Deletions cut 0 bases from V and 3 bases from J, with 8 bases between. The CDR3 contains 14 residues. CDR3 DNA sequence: TGTGCCAGTAGTATAGATCATCGGGACTATGGCTACACCTTC. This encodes CASSIDHRDYGYTF.

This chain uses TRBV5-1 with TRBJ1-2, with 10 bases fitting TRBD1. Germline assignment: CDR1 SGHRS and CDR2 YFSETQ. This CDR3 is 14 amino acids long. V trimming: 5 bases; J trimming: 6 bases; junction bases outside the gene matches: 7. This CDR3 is CASRRQGATHGYTF. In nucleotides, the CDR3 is TGCGCCAGCAGGAGACAGGGGGCTACCCATGGCTACACCTTC.

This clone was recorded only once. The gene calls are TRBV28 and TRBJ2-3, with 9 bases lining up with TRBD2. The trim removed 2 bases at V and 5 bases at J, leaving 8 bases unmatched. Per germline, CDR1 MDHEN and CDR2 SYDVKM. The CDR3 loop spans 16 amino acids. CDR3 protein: CASSLVRGGSRDTQYF. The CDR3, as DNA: TGTGCCAGCAGTTTAGTGCGGGGGGGATCGCGAGATACGCAGTATTTT.

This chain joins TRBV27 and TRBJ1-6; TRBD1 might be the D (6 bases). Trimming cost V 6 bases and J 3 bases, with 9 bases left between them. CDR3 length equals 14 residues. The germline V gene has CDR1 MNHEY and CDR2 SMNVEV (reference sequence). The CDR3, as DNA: TGTGCCAGCAGCCAGGGGTTCTATAATTCACCCCTCCACTTT. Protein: CASSQGFYNSPLHF.

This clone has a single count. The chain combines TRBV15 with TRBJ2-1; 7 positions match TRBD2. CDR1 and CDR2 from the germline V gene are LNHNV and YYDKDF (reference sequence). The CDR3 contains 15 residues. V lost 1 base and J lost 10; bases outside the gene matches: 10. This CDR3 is CATSRGGTIPQEQFF. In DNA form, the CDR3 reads TGTGCCACCAGCAGAGGTGGGACTATACCGCAAGAGCAGTTCTTC.

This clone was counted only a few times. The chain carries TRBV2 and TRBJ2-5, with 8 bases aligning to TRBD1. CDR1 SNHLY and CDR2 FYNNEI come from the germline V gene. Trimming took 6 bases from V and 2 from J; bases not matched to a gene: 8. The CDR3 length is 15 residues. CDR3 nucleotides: TGTGCCAGCAGGTCCGGCAGGGGGCGGCAAGAGACCCAGTACTTC. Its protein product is CASRSGRGRQETQYF.

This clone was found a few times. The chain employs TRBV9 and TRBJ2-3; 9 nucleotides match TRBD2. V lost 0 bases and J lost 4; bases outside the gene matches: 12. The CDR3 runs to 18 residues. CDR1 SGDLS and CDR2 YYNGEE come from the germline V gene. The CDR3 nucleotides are TGTGCCAGCAGCGTAGGGCTAGCGGGGACTATTGGGGCAGATACGCAGTATTTT. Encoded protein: CASSVGLAGTIGADTQYF.

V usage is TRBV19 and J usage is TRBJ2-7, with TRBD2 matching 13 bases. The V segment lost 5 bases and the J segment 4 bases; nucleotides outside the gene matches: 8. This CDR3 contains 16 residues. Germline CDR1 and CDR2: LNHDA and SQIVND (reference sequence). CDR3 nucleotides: TGTGCCAGTAGTGAGTGGACTAGCGGGAGTATATACGAGCAGTACTTC. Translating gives CASSEWTSGSIYEQYF.

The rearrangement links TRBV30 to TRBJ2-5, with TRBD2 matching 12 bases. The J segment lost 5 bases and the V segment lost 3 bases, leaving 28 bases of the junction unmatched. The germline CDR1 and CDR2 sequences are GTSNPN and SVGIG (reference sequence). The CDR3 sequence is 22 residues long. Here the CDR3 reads CAWRTLAGGPGNSKSGWETQYF. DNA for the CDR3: TGTGCCTGGAGAACCCTAGCGGGAGGGCCGGGAAACTCTAAGTCAGGATGGGAGACCCAGTACTTC.

This chain's CDR3 is CASSERGNYGYTF. The CDR3 nucleotides are TGTGCCAGCAGTGAAAGGGGTAACTATGGCTACACCTTC. The genes are TRBV2 and TRBJ1-2; perhaps TRBD1 as D (5 bases). Germline V gives CDR1 SNHLY, CDR2 FYNNEI. There are 13 residues in the CDR3. The V and J ends lost 2 bases and 1 base respectively, with 5 bases between them.

The CDR3 is CASSPDLKANYGYTF. The CDR3 DNA reads as TGTGCCAGCAGTCCGGACTTGAAAGCTAACTATGGCTACACCTTC. This chain uses TRBV28 with TRBJ1-2; D is unresolved. The CDR3 has 15 amino acids. Germline lookup yields CDR1 MDHEN and CDR2 SYDVKM. Deletions cut 5 bases from V and 0 bases from J, with 13 bases between.

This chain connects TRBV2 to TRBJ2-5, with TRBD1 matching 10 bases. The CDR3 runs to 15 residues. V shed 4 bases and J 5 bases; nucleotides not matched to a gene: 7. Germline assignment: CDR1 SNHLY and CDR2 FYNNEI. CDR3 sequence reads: CASSGDRGFRETQYF. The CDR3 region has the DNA TGTGCCAGCAGTGGGGACAGGGGATTCCGGGAGACCCAGTACTTC.

The CDR3 DNA is TGTGCCAGCAGCTTAGGCGGGCGGGATGAGCAGTTCTTC. Translating it yields CASSLGGRDEQFF. V and J are TRBV7-2 and TRBJ2-1; possibly TRBD2 for D (5 bases). The CDR3 is 13 amino acids. Germline V lookup: CDR1 SGHTA, CDR2 FQGNSA. With 1 base removed from V and 8 bases from J, the gap between germline ends came to 9 bases.

CDR3: CASSEGQIYGYTF. In nucleotides, the CDR3 is TGTGCCAGCAGTGAGGGACAGATCTATGGCTACACCTTC. The chain is built from TRBV2 and TRBJ1-2; the match to TRBD1 covers 7 bases. V lost 3 bases, J lost 4 bases, and 2 bases stayed unmatched. From germline, CDR1 is SNHLY and CDR2 FYNNEI. This CDR3 contains 13 residues.

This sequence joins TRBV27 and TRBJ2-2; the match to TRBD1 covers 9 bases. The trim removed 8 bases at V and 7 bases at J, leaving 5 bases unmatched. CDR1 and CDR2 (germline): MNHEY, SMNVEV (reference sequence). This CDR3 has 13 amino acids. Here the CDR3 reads CASSQGAFGELFF. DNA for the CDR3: TGTGCCAGCTCACAGGGGGCGTTCGGGGAGCTGTTTTTT.

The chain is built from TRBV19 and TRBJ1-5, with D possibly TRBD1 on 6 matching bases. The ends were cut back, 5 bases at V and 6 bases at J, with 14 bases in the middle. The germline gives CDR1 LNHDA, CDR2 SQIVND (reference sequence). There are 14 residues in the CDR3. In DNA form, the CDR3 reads TGTGCCAGTAGTCAACAGGGATTGGGTCAGCCCCAGCATTTT. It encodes CASSQQGLGQPQHF.

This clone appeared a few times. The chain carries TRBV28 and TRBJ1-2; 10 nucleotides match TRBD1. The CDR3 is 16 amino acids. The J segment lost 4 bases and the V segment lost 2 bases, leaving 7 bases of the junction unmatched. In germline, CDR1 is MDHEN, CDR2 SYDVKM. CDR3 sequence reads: CASSLHGTGAGYGYTF. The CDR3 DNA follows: TGTGCCAGCAGTTTACATGGGACAGGGGCCGGCTATGGCTACACCTTC.

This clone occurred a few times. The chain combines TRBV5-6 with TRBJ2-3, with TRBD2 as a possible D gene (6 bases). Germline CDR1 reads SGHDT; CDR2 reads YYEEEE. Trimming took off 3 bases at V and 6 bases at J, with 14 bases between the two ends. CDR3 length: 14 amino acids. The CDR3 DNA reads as TGTGCCAGCAGCTACTCTCGACTAGTCGATACGCAGTATTTT. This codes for CASSYSRLVDTQYF.

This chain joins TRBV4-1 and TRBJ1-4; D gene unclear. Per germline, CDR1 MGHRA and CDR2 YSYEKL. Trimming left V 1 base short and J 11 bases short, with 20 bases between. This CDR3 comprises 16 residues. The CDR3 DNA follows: TGCGCCAGCAGCCAAGTTACGAGCGGTTTTTCGGGGAAACTGTTTTTT. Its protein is CASSQVTSGFSGKLFF.

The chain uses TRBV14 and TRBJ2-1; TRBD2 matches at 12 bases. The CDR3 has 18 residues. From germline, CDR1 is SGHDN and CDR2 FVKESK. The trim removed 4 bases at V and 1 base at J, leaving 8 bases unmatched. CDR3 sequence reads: CASSLHFGLAGSYNEQFF. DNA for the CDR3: TGTGCCAGCAGCCTACACTTTGGACTAGCGGGATCCTACAATGAGCAGTTCTTC.

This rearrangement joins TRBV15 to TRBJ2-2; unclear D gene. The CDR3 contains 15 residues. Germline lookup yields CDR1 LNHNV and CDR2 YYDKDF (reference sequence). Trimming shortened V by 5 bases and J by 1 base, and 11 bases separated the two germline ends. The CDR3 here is CATSRSAVNTGELFF. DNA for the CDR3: TGTGCCACCAGCCGTTCGGCGGTGAACACCGGGGAGCTGTTTTTT. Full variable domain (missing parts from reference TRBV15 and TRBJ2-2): DAMVIQNPRYQVTQFGKPVTLSCSQTLNHNVMYWYQQKSSQAPKLLFHYYDKDFNNEADTPDNFQSRRPNTSFCFLDIRSPGLGDTAMYLCATSRSAVNTGELFFGEGSRLTVL.